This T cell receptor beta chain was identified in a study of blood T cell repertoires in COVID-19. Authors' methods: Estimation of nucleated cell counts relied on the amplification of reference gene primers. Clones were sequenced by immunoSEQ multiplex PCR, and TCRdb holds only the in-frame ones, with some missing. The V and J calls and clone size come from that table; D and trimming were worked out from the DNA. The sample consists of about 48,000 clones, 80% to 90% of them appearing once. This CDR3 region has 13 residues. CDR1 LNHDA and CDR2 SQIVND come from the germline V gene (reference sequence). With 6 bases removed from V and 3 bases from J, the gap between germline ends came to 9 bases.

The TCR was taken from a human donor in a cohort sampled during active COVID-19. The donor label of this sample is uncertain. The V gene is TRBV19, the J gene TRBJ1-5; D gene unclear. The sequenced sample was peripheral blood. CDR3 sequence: CASSDRVNQPQHF. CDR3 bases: TGTGCCAGTAGCGATAGAGTCAATCAGCCCCAGCATTTT.